Following are 25 T cell receptor beta chains from one sample sequenced in a study of blood T cell repertoires in COVID-19. Clones were sequenced by immunoSEQ multiplex PCR, and TCRdb holds only the in-frame ones, with some missing. Of almost 200,000 clones in the sample, about 85% were seen once. Sequencing was done on a sample of peripheral blood. Every receptor here comes from a man aged 60 to 69 with COVID-19, enrolled during active disease.

This chain connects TRBV10-2 to TRBJ1-1, with D unresolved. Germline assignment: CDR1 WSHSY and CDR2 SAAADI. This CDR3 region has 11 residues. V was shortened by 5 bases and J by 8 bases, with 9 bases between the two germline ends. The CDR3 DNA follows: TGCGCCAGCAGTCACCAGCGGGAAGCTTTCTTT. Its translation is CASSHQREAFF.

This clone was seen a handful of times. The J gene is TRBJ1-2, the V gene TRBV24-1; 7 bases fit TRBD1. Germline lookup yields CDR1 KGHDR and CDR2 SFDVKD. After removal of 8 bases from V and 5 bases from J, the junction contained 4 bases not matched to a gene. The CDR3 contains 12 residues. Written as DNA, the CDR3 is TGTGCCACCAATGACAGGGTTTATGGCTACACCTTC. Amino acids: CATNDRVYGYTF.

The chain is built from TRBV7-9 and TRBJ1-2, with no clear D. The CDR3 runs 15 residues. Trimming took off 5 bases at V and 0 bases at J, with 13 bases between the two ends. In germline, CDR1 is SEHNR, CDR2 FQNEAQ (reference sequence). CDR3 sequence: CASSRSALSNYGYTF. In DNA form, the CDR3 reads TGTGCCAGCAGCCGCAGTGCCCTTTCTAACTATGGCTACACCTTC.

This clone has a single count. The chain uses TRBV15 and TRBJ2-2; weak D call: TRBD1 (5 bases). Trimming took 0 bases from V and 7 from J, leaving 9 bases between them. CDR1 is LNHNV and CDR2 is YYDKDF in the germline V gene (reference sequence). This CDR3 region has 14 residues. This chain's CDR3 is CATSRDQGIGELFF. The DNA of the CDR3 is TGTGCCACCAGCAGAGATCAGGGAATCGGGGAGCTGTTTTTT.

This rearrangement joins TRBV6-5 to TRBJ1-5; 7 nucleotides agree with TRBD1. V shed 5 bases and J 5 bases; nucleotides not matched to a gene: 6. Germline values: CDR1 MNHEY, CDR2 SVGAGI. This CDR3 has 14 amino acids. CDR3 residues: CASSTRDRYQPQHF. The CDR3 nucleotides read TGTGCCAGCAGTACCCGGGACAGATATCAGCCCCAGCATTTT.

A single count supports this clone. The chain couples TRBV5-4 to TRBJ2-5; 7 nucleotides match TRBD1. V shed 3 bases, J shed 0 bases, and the junction held 8 bases outside the gene matches. This CDR3 contains 16 residues. Germline CDR1 is SGHNT and CDR2 is YYREEE (reference sequence). CDR3 loop: CASSSGTERYQETQYF. CDR3 in DNA: TGTGCCAGCAGCTCCGGGACAGAGAGATACCAAGAGACCCAGTACTTC.

CDR3 nucleotide sequence: TGTGCCAGCAGCTTATACGGGGGGCGAATGTGCACTGAAGCTTTCTTT. It codes for CASSLYGGRMCTEAFF. The chain combines TRBV11-3 with TRBJ1-1, with TRBD1 as a possible D gene (6 bases). Deletions cut 2 bases from V and 4 bases from J, with 17 bases between. Germline CDR1 SGHNT, CDR2 YENEEA. The CDR3 has 16 residues.

The chain is built from TRBV20-1 and TRBJ1-2; unclear D gene. With 4 bases removed from V and 8 bases from J, the gap between germline ends came to 8 bases. The CDR3 runs to 10 residues. Germline-derived CDR1 and CDR2 are DFQATT and SNEGSKA (reference sequence). Written as DNA, the CDR3 is TGCAGTGCTACCTCGAGGGGCTACACCTTC. It yields the protein CSATSRGYTF.

The rearrangement joins TRBV27 to TRBJ2-7, with D possibly TRBD1 on 6 matching bases. V lost 10 bases, J lost 0 bases, and 13 bases lay in between. Germline V gene lookup returns CDR1 MNHEY and CDR2 SMNVEV (reference sequence). The CDR3 runs to 13 residues. The CDR3, as DNA: TGTGCCACCTCCCCAGGGGACTCCTACGAGCAGTACTTC. Protein: CATSPGDSYEQYF.

This clone showed up just once. The chain couples TRBV6-2 or TRBV6-3 to TRBJ2-3, with 15 bases aligning to TRBD2. The CDR3 extends over 20 amino acids. The germline V gene encodes CDR1 MNHEY and CDR2 SVGEGT. Trimming took 5 bases from V and 0 from J; bases not matched to a gene: 12. CDR3 in DNA: TGTGCCAGCAGTGCCTTACCTGGACTAGCGGGAGGGCCGAGCACAGATACGCAGTATTTT. This gives the protein CASSALPGLAGGPSTDTQYF.

This clone was seen just once. This chain uses TRBV5-1 with TRBJ1-3; TRBD1 aligns across 7 bases. This CDR3 region has 14 residues. CDR1 and CDR2 from the germline V gene are SGHRS and YFSETQ. Trimming cost V 3 bases and J 4 bases; bases outside gene matches: 4. Written as DNA, the CDR3 is TGCGCCAGCAGCTCACCGGGACAGGGAAACACCATATATTTT. It translates to CASSSPGQGNTIYF. Full variable domain (remainder filled in from reference TRBV5-1 and TRBJ1-3): KAGVTQTPRYLIKTRGQQVTLSCSPISGHRSVSWYQQTPGQGLQFLFEYFSETQRNKGNFPGRFSGRQFSNSRSEMNVSTLELGDSALYLCASSSPGQGNTIYFGEGSWLTVV.

V is TRBV15 and J is TRBJ2-7, with D tentatively TRBD2 (6 bases). The CDR3 length is 15 residues. V was clipped by 1 base and J by 1 base, with 11 bases between them. Germline CDR1 and CDR2: LNHNV and YYDKDF (reference sequence). The CDR3 DNA reads as TGTGCCACCAGCAGAGCCCTAGCGAGGTCCTACGAGCAGTACTTC. Translating it yields CATSRALARSYEQYF.

This clone has a single count. V is TRBV3-1 (or the pseudogene TRBV3-2) and J is TRBJ1-1, with 7 bases lining up with TRBD1. The CDR3 sequence is 15 residues long. The ends lost 4 bases at V and 1 base at J; junction bases unmatched: 6. The germline CDR1 and CDR2 sequences are LGHDT and YNNKEL (reference sequence). The CDR3 nucleotides read TGTGCCAGCAGCCCTCACGACAGGGAGAACACTGAAGCTTTCTTT. It codes for CASSPHDRENTEAFF.

The V call is TRBV7-8, the J call TRBJ1-5, with 8 positions matching TRBD1. The CDR3 is 15 amino acids. Germline CDR1 reads SGHVS; CDR2 reads FQNEAQ. Unmatched junction bases numbered 7, after V lost 2 bases and J lost 7 bases. The CDR3 spells CASSLLRGRRQPQHF. In nucleotides, the CDR3 is TGTGCCAGCAGCTTACTCAGGGGGCGCAGGCAGCCCCAGCATTTT.

The rearrangement uses TRBV6-4 and TRBJ2-7; TRBD2 agrees at 7 bases. CDR3 length equals 16 residues. Trimming removed 6 bases from V and 2 bases from J; junction bases left unmatched: 13. Per germline, CDR1 MRHNA and CDR2 SNTAGT. The DNA of the CDR3 is TGTGCCAGCAGCCCTTGGGGACTATCAGTTCCCTACGAGCAGTACTTC. Its translation is CASSPWGLSVPYEQYF.

The V and J genes are TRBV25-1 and TRBJ1-1, with a weak D call TRBD1 (5 bases). V gave up 3 bases and J gave up 5 bases, with 16 bases separating them. Germline values: CDR1 MGHDK, CDR2 SYGVNS. The CDR3 sequence is 15 residues long. In DNA, the CDR3 is TGTGCCAGCAGTGAGACCTCACTCCGGGGGACTGAAGCTTTCTTT. This codes for CASSETSLRGTEAFF.

The rearrangement joins TRBV6-5 to TRBJ2-7, with D perhaps TRBD1 (6 bases). This CDR3 has 15 residues. The germline CDR1 and CDR2 sequences are MNHEY and SVGAGI. V lost 6 bases and J lost 1, with 16 bases in between. In nucleotides, the CDR3 is TGTGCCAGCAGGCCCTCCGGGACACTTTCCTACGAGCAGTACTTC. Its protein product is CASRPSGTLSYEQYF.

The V call is TRBV27, the J call TRBJ2-3; 9 bases fit TRBD2. With 6 bases clipped from V and 5 bases from J, the junction kept 3 bases outside the gene matches. This CDR3 spans 13 amino acids. The germline V gene has CDR1 MNHEY and CDR2 SMNVEV (reference sequence). CDR3 DNA sequence: TGTGCCAGCAGAGGAGCGGGAGGAGATACGCAGTATTTT. Protein: CASRGAGGDTQYF.

The chain employs TRBV6-4 and TRBJ1-1, with a weak D call TRBD1 (6 bases). Trimming pared 4 bases from V and 11 bases from J, leaving 14 bases between. Germline CDR1 reads MRHNA; CDR2 reads SNTAGT. CDR3 length: 12 residues. CDR3 DNA: TGTGCCAGCAGTGGACAGGACGGGCGCGCTTTCTTT. This translates into CASSGQDGRAFF.

The rearrangement links TRBV20-1 to TRBJ1-3, with 10 bases that match TRBD1. Germline CDR1 is DFQATT and CDR2 is SNEGSKA (reference sequence). CDR3 length: 17 amino acids. V gave up 3 bases and J gave up 4 bases; unmatched junction bases: 12. In DNA form, the CDR3 reads TGCAGTGCTAGTGAACTCCGGGACAGGGGTCGCGGAAACACCATATATTTT. Amino acids: CSASELRDRGRGNTIYF.

The chain joins TRBV28 to TRBJ2-3; unclear D gene. V dropped 8 bases and J dropped 0 bases, with 15 bases sitting between them. This CDR3 comprises 15 residues. Per the germline V gene, CDR1 is MDHEN and CDR2 is SYDVKM. The chain's CDR3 is CASRRYYVSTDTQYF. The DNA for the CDR3 is TGTGCCAGCCGACGGTACTACGTAAGCACAGATACGCAGTATTTT.

V and J are TRBV29-1 and TRBJ2-7; D possibly corresponds to TRBD1 (5 bases). This CDR3 region has 12 residues. The V gene lost 5 bases and the J gene lost 5 bases, with 13 bases spanning the gap. CDR1 is SQVTM, CDR2 ANQGSEA, per germline. The CDR3: CSVIRRANEQYF. The DNA for the CDR3 is TGCAGCGTTATTCGCAGGGCCAACGAGCAGTACTTC.

V gene TRBV6-5 combines with J gene TRBJ2-5; a weak D match, TRBD2 (5 bases). V was clipped by 8 bases and J by 5 bases, with 18 bases between them. In germline, CDR1 is MNHEY, CDR2 SVGAGI. The CDR3 has 14 residues. CDR3 in amino acids: CASGEPGPRETQYF. As DNA, the CDR3 is TGTGCCAGCGGGGAGCCGGGCCCTCGGGAGACCCAGTACTTC.

J is TRBJ1-5 and V is TRBV7-6; D might be TRBD1 (6 bases). This CDR3 spans 16 amino acids. Trimming left V 1 base short and J 7 bases short, with 17 bases between. From germline, CDR1 is SGHVS and CDR2 FNYEAQ. CDR3 protein: CASSLEGGGKQQPQHF. CDR3 DNA sequence: TGTGCCAGCAGCTTAGAGGGGGGGGGAAAGCAGCAGCCCCAGCATTTT.

The chain joins TRBV7-9 to TRBJ2-1; perhaps TRBD2 as D (6 bases). Looked up from germline, CDR1 is SEHNR and CDR2 is FQNEAQ (reference sequence). The CDR3 is made up of 15 amino acids. V gave up 4 bases and J gave up 3 bases, with 13 bases separating them. CDR3 nucleotides: TGTGCCAGCAGCTCCCCCGGGGGTCTCTACAATGAGCAGTTCTTC. Translating gives CASSSPGGLYNEQFF.